This TCR beta chain appears in the sequencing data of a study of T cell responses to AZD1222 COVID-19 vaccine. Study-level background: Analysis merged second doses at about 4 or about 12 weeks.

Germline CDR1 MNHEY, CDR2 SVGAGI. V gave up 7 bases and J gave up 1 base, with 10 bases separating them. This CDR3 has 13 residues. Regarding this clone: Its antigen remains unknown.

Method: immunoSEQ multiplex PCR; TCRdb's copy keeps in-frame clones and lacks some. Among about 120,000 clones listed, roughly nine tenths were seen once. Whole-study results and caveats: Dominant at 160-218 and 743-854, vaccine-associated CD4 TCRs also spanned spike. Recipients of AZD1222 seropositive at baseline numbered only 5 or 6.

The genes are TRBV6-5 and TRBJ1-1; D may be TRBD1 (6 bases). This TCR came from an adult in good health. The sample in question was peripheral blood, obtained on day 0 of AZD1222 vaccination. CDR3 in DNA: TGTGCCAGCAACGGACAGAGGAACACTGAAGCTTTCTTT. Its protein is CASNGQRNTEAFF.